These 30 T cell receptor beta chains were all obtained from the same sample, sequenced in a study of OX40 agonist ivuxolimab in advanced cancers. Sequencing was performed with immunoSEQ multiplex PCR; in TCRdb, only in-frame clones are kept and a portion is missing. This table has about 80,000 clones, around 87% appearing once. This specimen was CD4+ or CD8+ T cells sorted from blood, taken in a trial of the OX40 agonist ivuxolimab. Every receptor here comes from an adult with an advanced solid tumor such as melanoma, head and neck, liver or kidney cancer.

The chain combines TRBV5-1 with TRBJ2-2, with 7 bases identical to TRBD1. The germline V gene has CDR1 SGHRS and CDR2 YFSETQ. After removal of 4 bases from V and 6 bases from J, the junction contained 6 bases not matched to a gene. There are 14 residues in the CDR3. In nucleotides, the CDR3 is TGCGCCAGCAGCCTAGGGACAGAAGCCGGGGAGCTGTTTTTT. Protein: CASSLGTEAGELFF.

The CDR3 DNA reads TGTGCCAGCAGTGTCGCAGGGGGTGTCGGGGGCTACACCTTC. Translation: CASSVAGGVGGYTF. The J gene is TRBJ1-2, the V gene TRBV2; TRBD1 aligns across 7 bases. Per the germline V gene, CDR1 is SNHLY and CDR2 is FYNNEI. The V gene end was trimmed by 4 bases and the J gene end by 8 bases; junction bases not matched to a gene: 10. The CDR3 length is 14 residues.

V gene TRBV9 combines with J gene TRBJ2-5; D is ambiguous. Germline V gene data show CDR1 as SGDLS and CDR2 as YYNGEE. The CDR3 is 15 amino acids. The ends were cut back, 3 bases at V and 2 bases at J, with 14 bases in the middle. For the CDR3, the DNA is TGTGCCAGCAGCGGGAATGCAGGATCGCAAGAGACCCAGTACTTC. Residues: CASSGNAGSQETQYF.

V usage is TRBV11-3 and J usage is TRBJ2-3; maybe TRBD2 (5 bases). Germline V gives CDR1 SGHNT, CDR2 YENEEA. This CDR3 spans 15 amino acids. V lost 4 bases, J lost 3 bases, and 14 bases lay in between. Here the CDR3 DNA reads TGTGCCAGCAGCTCAGGAGGTCACATAACAGATACGCAGTATTTT. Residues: CASSSGGHITDTQYF.

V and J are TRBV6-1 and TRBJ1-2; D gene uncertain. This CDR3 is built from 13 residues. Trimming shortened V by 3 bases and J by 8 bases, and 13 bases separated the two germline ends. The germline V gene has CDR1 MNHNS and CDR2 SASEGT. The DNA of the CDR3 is TGTGCCAGCAGTGAGCGGACTGTGCTAGGCTACACCTTC. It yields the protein CASSERTVLGYTF.

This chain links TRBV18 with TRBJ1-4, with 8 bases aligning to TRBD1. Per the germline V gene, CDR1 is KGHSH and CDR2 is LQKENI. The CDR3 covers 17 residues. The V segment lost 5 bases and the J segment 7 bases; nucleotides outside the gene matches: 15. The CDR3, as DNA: TGTGCCAGCTCAGCGAACCTCGCAGGGGGCCGGAGTGAAAAACTGTTTTTT. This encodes CASSANLAGGRSEKLFF.

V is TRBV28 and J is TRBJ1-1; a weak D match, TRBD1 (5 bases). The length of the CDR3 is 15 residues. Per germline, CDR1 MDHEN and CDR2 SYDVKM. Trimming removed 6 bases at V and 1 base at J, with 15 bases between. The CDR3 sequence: CASSPGGVRNTEAFF. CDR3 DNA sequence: TGTGCCAGCAGCCCTGGGGGGGTAAGGAACACTGAAGCTTTCTTT.

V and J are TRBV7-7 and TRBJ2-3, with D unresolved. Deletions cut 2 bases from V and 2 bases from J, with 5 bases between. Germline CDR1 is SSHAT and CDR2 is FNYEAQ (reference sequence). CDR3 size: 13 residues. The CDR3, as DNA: TGTGCCAGCAGCTTATGGGACACAGATACGCAGTATTTT. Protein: CASSLWDTDTQYF.

The CDR3 DNA follows: TGTGCCAGCAATTTGGCGGGGAGCGGCTATGGCTACACCTTC. This encodes CASNLAGSGYGYTF. This chain joins TRBV28 and TRBJ1-2; D remains unclear. The CDR3 covers 14 residues. The germline V and J ends were trimmed by 7 bases and 4 bases, with 16 bases remaining between them. Per germline, CDR1 MDHEN and CDR2 SYDVKM.

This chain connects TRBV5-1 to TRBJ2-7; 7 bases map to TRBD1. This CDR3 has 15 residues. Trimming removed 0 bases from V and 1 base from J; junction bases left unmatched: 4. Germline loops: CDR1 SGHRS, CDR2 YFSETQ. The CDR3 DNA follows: TGCGCCAGCAGCTTGGGAGGGGGCGCATCCTACGAGCAGTACTTC. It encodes CASSLGGGASYEQYF.

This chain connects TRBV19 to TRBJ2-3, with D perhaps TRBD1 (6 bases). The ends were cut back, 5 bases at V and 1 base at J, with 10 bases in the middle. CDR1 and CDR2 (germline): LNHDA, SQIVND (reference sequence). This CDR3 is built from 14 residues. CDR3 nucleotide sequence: TGTGCCAGTAGTTTCAGGGGTCGCACAGATACGCAGTATTTT. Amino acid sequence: CASSFRGRTDTQYF.

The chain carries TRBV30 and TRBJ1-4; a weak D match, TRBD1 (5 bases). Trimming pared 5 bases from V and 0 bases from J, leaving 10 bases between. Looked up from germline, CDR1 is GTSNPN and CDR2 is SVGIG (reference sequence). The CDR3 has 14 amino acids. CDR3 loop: CAWSGSTTNEKLFF. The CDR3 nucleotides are TGTGCCTGGTCAGGGTCGACAACTAATGAAAAACTGTTTTTT. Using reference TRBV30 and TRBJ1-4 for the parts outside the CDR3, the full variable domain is SQTIHQWPATLVQPVGSPLSLECTVEGTSNPNLYWYRQAAGRGLQLLFYSVGIGQISSEVPQNLSASRPQDRQFILSSKKLLLSDSGFYLCAWSGSTTNEKLFFGSGTQLSVL.

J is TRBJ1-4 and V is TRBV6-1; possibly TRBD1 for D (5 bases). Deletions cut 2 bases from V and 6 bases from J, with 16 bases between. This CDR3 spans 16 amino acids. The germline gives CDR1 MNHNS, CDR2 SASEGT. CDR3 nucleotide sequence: TGTGCCAGCAGTGAAATGGCCGGGACGGGGGATGAAAAACTGTTTTTT. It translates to CASSEMAGTGDEKLFF.

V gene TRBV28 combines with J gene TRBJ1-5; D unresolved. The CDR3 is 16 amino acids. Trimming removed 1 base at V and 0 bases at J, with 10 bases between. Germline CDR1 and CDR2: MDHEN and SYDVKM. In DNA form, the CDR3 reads TGTGCCAGCAGTTTATTGACGGGCGTTAGCAATCAGCCCCAGCATTTT. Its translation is CASSLLTGVSNQPQHF.

Here the CDR3 DNA reads TGCAGCGTTGCGGGAGGCCCCCACGGCTACACCTTC. It encodes CSVAGGPHGYTF. This chain joins TRBV29-1 and TRBJ1-2; D gene ambiguous. The germline gives CDR1 SQVTM, CDR2 ANQGSEA. The CDR3 has 12 residues. Trimming removed 4 bases at V and 8 bases at J, with 14 bases between.

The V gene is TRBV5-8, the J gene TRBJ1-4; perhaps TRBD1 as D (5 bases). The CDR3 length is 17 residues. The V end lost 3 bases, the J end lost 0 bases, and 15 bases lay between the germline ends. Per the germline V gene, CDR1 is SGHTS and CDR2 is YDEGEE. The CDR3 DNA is TGTGCCAGCAGCTGGCGCCGGTTGACAGCAACTAATGAAAAACTGTTTTTT. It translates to CASSWRRLTATNEKLFF.

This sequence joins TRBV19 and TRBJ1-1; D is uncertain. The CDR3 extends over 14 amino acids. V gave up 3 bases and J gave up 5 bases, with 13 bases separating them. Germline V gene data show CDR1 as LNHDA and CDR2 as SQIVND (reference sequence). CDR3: CASSIGGPPTEAFF. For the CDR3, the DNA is TGTGCCAGTAGTATTGGAGGACCTCCAACTGAAGCTTTCTTT. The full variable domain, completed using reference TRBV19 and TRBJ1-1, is DGGITQSPKYLFRKEGQNVTLSCEQNLNHDAMYWYRQDPGQGLRLIYYSQIVNDFQKGDIAEGYSVSREKKESFPLTVTSAQKNPTAFYLCASSIGGPPTEAFFGQGTRLTVV.

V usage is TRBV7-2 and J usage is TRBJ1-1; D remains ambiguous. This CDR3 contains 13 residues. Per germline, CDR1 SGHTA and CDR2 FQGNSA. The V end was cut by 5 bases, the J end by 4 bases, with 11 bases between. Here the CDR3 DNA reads TGTGCCAGCAGCCCGAGGAGTCTCACTGAAGCTTTCTTT. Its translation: CASSPRSLTEAFF.

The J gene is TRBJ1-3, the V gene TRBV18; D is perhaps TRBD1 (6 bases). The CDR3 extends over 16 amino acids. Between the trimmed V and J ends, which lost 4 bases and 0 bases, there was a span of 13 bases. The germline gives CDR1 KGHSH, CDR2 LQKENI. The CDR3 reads CASSQRRDTSGNTIYF. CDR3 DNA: TGTGCCAGCTCACAGCGCAGGGACACCTCTGGAAACACCATATATTTT.

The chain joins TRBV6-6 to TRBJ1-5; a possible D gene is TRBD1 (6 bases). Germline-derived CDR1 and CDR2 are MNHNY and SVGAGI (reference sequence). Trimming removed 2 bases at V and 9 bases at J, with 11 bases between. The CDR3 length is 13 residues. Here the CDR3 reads CASSYGSQGPQHF. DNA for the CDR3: TGTGCCAGCAGTTACGGGTCACAGGGGCCCCAGCATTTT.

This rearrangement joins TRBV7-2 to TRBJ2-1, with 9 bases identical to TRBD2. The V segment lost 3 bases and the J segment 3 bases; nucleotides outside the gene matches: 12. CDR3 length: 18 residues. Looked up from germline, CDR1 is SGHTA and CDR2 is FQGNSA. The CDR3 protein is CASSFRASGTPLYNEQFF. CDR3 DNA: TGTGCCAGCAGCTTTCGGGCTAGCGGGACACCTCTCTACAATGAGCAGTTCTTC.

The CDR3 region has the DNA TGTGCCAGCAGCTTCCTTATACAAGAGACCCAGTACTTC. Its protein is CASSFLIQETQYF. The rearrangement uses TRBV7-6 and TRBJ2-5; no reliable D call. Germline CDR1 SGHVS, CDR2 FNYEAQ. Trimming pared 3 bases from V and 2 bases from J, leaving 7 bases between. The CDR3 runs to 13 residues.

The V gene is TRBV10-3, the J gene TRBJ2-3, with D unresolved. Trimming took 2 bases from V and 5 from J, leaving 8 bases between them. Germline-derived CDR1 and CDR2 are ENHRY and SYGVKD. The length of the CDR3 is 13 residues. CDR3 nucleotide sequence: TGTGCCATCAGTGAGGCCCAACTAGATACGCAGTATTTT. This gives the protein CAISEAQLDTQYF.

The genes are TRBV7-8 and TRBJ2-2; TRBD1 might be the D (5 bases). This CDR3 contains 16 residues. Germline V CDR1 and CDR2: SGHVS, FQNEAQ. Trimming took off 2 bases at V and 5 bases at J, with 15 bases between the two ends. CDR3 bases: TGTGCCAGCAGCTTATCTTCCCCACCAGGGACCGGGGAGCTGTTTTTT. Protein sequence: CASSLSSPPGTGELFF. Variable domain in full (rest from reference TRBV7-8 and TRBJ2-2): GAGVSQSPRYKVAKRGQDVALRCDPISGHVSLFWYQQALGQGPEFLTYFQNEAQLDKSGLPSDRFFAERPEGSVSTLKIQRTQQEDSAVYLCASSLSSPPGTGELFFGEGSRLTVL.

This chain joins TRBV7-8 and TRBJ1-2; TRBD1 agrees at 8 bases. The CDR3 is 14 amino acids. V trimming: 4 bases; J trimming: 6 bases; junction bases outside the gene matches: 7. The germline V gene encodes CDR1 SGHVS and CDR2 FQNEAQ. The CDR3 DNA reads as TGTGCCAGCAGCTCAGGACAGGGTATAGATGGCTACACCTTC. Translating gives CASSSGQGIDGYTF.

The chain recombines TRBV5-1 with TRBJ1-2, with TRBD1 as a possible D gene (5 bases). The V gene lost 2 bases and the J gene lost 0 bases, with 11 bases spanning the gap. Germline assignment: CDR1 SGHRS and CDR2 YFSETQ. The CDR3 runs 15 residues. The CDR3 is CASSFTSGSNYGYTF. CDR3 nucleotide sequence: TGCGCCAGCAGCTTTACGTCAGGGTCTAACTATGGCTACACCTTC.

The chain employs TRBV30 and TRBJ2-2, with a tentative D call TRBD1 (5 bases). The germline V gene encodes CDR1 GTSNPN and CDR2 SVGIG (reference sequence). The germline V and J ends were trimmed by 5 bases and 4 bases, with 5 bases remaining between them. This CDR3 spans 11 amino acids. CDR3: CAWGATGELFF. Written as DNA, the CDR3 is TGTGCCTGGGGGGCCACCGGGGAGCTGTTTTTT.

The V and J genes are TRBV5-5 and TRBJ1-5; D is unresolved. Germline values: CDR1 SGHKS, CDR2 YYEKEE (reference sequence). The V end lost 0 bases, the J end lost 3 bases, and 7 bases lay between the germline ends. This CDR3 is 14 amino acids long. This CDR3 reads CASSLDSANQPQHF. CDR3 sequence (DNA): TGTGCCAGCAGCTTGGACAGCGCCAATCAGCCCCAGCATTTT. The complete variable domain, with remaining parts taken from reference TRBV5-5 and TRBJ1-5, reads DAGVTQSPTHLIKTRGQQVTLRCSPISGHKSVSWYQQVLGQGPQFIFQYYEKEERGRGNFPDRFSARQFPNYSSELNVNALLLGDSALYLCASSLDSANQPQHFGDGTRLSIL.

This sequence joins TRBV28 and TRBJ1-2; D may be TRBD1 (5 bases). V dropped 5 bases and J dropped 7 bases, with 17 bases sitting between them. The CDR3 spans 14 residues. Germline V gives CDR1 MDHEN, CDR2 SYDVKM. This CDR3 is CASSPYRRGGGYTF. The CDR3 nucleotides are TGTGCCAGCAGTCCCTACAGGAGGGGAGGTGGCTACACCTTC.

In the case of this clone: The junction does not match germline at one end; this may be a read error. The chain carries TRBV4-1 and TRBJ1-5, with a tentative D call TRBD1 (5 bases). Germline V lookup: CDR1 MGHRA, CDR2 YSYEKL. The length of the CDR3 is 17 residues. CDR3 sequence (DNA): TGCGCCAGCAGCCAACGTCTCCTCAGGGCTAGCAATCGGCCCCAGCATTTT. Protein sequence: CASSQRLLRASNRPQHF.